These 5 T cell receptor beta chains originate from one sample sequenced in a study of blood T cell repertoires in COVID-19. Clones were read by immunoSEQ multiplex PCR, and TCRdb kept only the in-frame ones, dropping some. The table lists about 210,000 clones, around 82% of them singletons. Sequencing input: peripheral blood. The receptors come from a human donor in a cohort sampled during active COVID-19.

Notes on this clone: One end of the junction does not line up with germline, which may come from a read error. This chain joins TRBV28 and TRBJ1-6; 7 bases fit TRBD1. Germline V gene lookup returns CDR1 MDHEN and CDR2 SYDVKM. This CDR3 contains 14 residues. In DNA, the CDR3 is TGTGCCAGCAGTACCCGGACAGGCCTCGCGGGAGGGTACTTT. The encoded protein is CASSTRTGLAGGYF.

This chain joins TRBV19 and TRBJ2-2; D perhaps matches TRBD1 (6 bases). This CDR3 contains 15 residues. Trimming shortened V by 3 bases and J by 4 bases, and 12 bases separated the two germline ends. The germline V gene has CDR1 LNHDA and CDR2 SQIVND (reference sequence). CDR3 loop: CASSIWDTPTGELFF. CDR3 in DNA: TGTGCCAGTAGTATCTGGGACACCCCCACCGGGGAGCTGTTTTTT.

This clone was seen ten or more times. V gene TRBV11-2 combines with J gene TRBJ2-2; 10 positions match TRBD2. The CDR3 is 17 amino acids. Germline CDR1 SGHAT, CDR2 FQNNGV. With 5 bases clipped from V and 5 bases from J, the junction kept 11 bases outside the gene matches. The CDR3 protein is CASSRRASGGGTGELFF. In nucleotides, the CDR3 is TGTGCCAGCAGCCGACGGGCTAGCGGGGGAGGTACCGGGGAGCTGTTTTTT. Looking up the rest from reference TRBV11-2 and TRBJ2-2 gives the full variable domain: EAGVAQSPRYKIIEKRQSVAFWCNPISGHATLYWYQQILGQGPKLLIQFQNNGVVDDSQLPKDRFSAERLKGVDSTLKIQPAKLEDSAVYLCASSRRASGGGTGELFFGEGSRLTVL.

The V and J genes are TRBV4-3 and TRBJ2-5, with 8 bases identical to TRBD1. The CDR3 runs to 15 residues. The V gene's germline CDR1 is LGHNA and CDR2 YSLEER. Trimming removed 0 bases from V and 5 bases from J; junction bases left unmatched: 5. The CDR3 region is CASSQETGDGETQYF. The CDR3 coding sequence is TGCGCCAGCAGCCAAGAGACAGGGGACGGGGAGACCCAGTACTTC.

The chain is built from TRBV24-1 and TRBJ2-7, with 10 bases that match TRBD1. The CDR3 consists of 14 residues. Germline lookup yields CDR1 KGHDR and CDR2 SFDVKD. Trimming removed 5 bases from V and 6 bases from J; junction bases left unmatched: 6. The DNA for the CDR3 is TGTGCCACCAGTGTGGGACAGGGGACGGTCGAGCAGTACTTC. Translating gives CATSVGQGTVEQYF.